The subject of this entry is one T cell receptor beta chain. In the original workflow: Researchers report that nucleated cell counts were estimated from reference gene primer amplification. Using immunoSEQ multiplex PCR, the repertoire was profiled, and TCRdb retains in-frame clones only, with some absent. The DNA was the basis for D and trimming; V, J and clone size are from that table. The table includes hundreds of thousands of clones, roughly 86% detected once. The CDR3 is 14 residues long. Trimming took 3 bases from V and 4 from J, leaving 9 bases between them. Germline assignment: CDR1 LGHDT and CDR2 YNNKEL (reference sequence). The data stem from a study of blood T cell repertoires in COVID-19. Study context: There were acute and convalescent COVID-19 samples, and they came from the United States, Italy and Spain. Nucleic acid was either cDNA or gDNA, and it came from T cells, B-cell-depleted T cells, or PBMCs.

The specimen sequenced was peripheral blood. The chain recombines TRBV3-1 (or the pseudogene TRBV3-2) with TRBJ1-4; D possibly corresponds to TRBD1 (6 bases). The source is a woman aged 55 to 70 who had recovered from COVID-19. This CDR3 reads CASSQGHRNEKLFF. The CDR3 DNA is TGTGCCAGCAGCCAGGGACACCGTAATGAAAAACTGTTTTTT.